This T cell receptor (beta chain) was obtained from a study of T-cell reconstitution after alpha-beta-depleted transplantation in children. Unique molecular identifiers were built into the TCRbeta library. MiXCR was run by TCRdb on the PCR reads, yielding one entry per CDR3 protein. The repertoire holds about 580,000 distinct CDR3 sequences, with about 23% as singletons. This CDR3 spans 13 amino acids. Trimming removed 10 bases from V and 6 bases from J, with 19 bases in between. CDR1 is ENHRY, CDR2 SYGVKD, per germline. This clonotype appeared many times. The sequenced sample was PBMCs, mostly from graft donor cells, obtained 360 days after TCRalphabeta/CD19-depleted stem cell transplant. The TCR was taken from a boy under two years old who had a stem cell transplant for acute myeloid leukemia, so the T cells may come from the graft donor. V gene TRBV10-3 combines with J gene TRBJ2-7, with a tentative D call TRBD2 (6 bases). CDR3 in DNA: TGTGCCACCGCCGGGGGATGGGATTTCGAGCAGTACTTC. This gives the protein CATAGGWDFEQYF.